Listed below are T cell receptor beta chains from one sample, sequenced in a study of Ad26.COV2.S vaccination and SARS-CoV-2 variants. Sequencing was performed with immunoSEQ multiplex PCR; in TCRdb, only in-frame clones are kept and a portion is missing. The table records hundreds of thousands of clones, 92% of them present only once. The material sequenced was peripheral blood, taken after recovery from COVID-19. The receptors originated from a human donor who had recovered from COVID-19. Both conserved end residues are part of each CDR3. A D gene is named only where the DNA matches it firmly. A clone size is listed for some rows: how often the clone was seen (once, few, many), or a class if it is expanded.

cdr3_nt: TGCGCCAGCAGCCAGGGTGGCCTATACGAGCAGTACTTC
cdr3_aa: CASSQGGLYEQYF
v_call: TRBV5-1
j_call: TRBJ2-7
clone_size: -
cdr3_length: 13
d_call: -

cdr3_nt: TGTGCCAGCAGAAACCCGGGATTCGCTTCAAATCAGCCCCAGCATTTT
cdr3_aa: CASRNPGFASNQPQHF
v_call: TRBV6-6
j_call: TRBJ1-5
clone_size: -
cdr3_length: 16
d_call: -

cdr3_nt: TGCGCCAGCAGCGGGCGGGGCAGCTCCTACGAGCAGTACTTC
cdr3_aa: CASSGRGSSYEQYF
v_call: TRBV5-1
j_call: TRBJ2-7
clone_size: -
cdr3_length: 14
d_call: -

cdr3_nt: TGTGCCAGCAGCTTAGGGGGGCCCGGACAGAGAAACACCGGGGAGCTGTTTTTT
cdr3_aa: CASSLGGPGQRNTGELFF
v_call: TRBV11-2
j_call: TRBJ2-2
clone_size: -
cdr3_length: 18
d_call: -

cdr3_nt: TGTGCCAGCAGCCCCCCCGTATTGGACTCTGGAAACACCATATATTTT
cdr3_aa: CASSPPVLDSGNTIYF
v_call: TRBV27
j_call: TRBJ1-3
clone_size: -
cdr3_length: 16
d_call: -

cdr3_nt: TGCAGTTCAGGGGGCCCCGGGGAGCTGTTTTTT
cdr3_aa: CSSGGPGELFF
v_call: TRBV20-1
j_call: TRBJ2-2
clone_size: -
cdr3_length: 11
d_call: TRBD1

cdr3_nt: TGTGCCAGTAGTCCCGCGACAGGGTTCCACACCGGGGAGCTGTTTTTT
cdr3_aa: CASSPATGFHTGELFF
v_call: TRBV19
j_call: TRBJ2-2
clone_size: -
cdr3_length: 16
d_call: TRBD1

cdr3_nt: TGTGCCAGCAGTTTCGGGGGGTACCAAGAGACCCAGTACTTC
cdr3_aa: CASSFGGYQETQYF
v_call: TRBV7-2
j_call: TRBJ2-5
clone_size: -
cdr3_length: 14
d_call: TRBD2

cdr3_nt: TGTGCCAGCAGTTCCGGGACTACCTACGAGCAGTACTTC
cdr3_aa: CASSSGTTYEQYF
v_call: TRBV12-3/TRBV12-4
j_call: TRBJ2-7
clone_size: -
cdr3_length: 13
d_call: TRBD2

cdr3_nt: TGTGCCAGCAGCAGGTACGGGGCAGTTAACACTGAAGCTTTCTTT
cdr3_aa: CASSRYGAVNTEAFF
v_call: TRBV6-5
j_call: TRBJ1-1
clone_size: -
cdr3_length: 15
d_call: -

cdr3_nt: TGCGCCAGCAGCCAGGTGGGGGCTTCTAGCACAGATACGCAGTATTTT
cdr3_aa: CASSQVGASSTDTQYF
v_call: TRBV4-3
j_call: TRBJ2-3
clone_size: -
cdr3_length: 16
d_call: -

cdr3_nt: TGTGCCAGCAGCTTAGCTCTGGGATTCTACAATGAGCAGTTCTTC
cdr3_aa: CASSLALGFYNEQFF
v_call: TRBV11-1
j_call: TRBJ2-1
clone_size: -
cdr3_length: 15
d_call: -

cdr3_nt: TGTGCCAGCAGCTTTGGGACAGGGGGGCCAGATACGCAGTATTTT
cdr3_aa: CASSFGTGGPDTQYF
v_call: TRBV5-6
j_call: TRBJ2-3
clone_size: -
cdr3_length: 15
d_call: TRBD1

cdr3_nt: TGCAGTGCTAGTCCCCCTGGCGATAGCTCCTATAATTCACCCCTCCACTTT
cdr3_aa: CSASPPGDSSYNSPLHF
v_call: TRBV20-1
j_call: TRBJ1-6
clone_size: -
cdr3_length: 17
d_call: -

cdr3_nt: TGTGCCACCACCACGGAACCGGGACTGTCCTACGAGCAGTACTTC
cdr3_aa: CATTTEPGLSYEQYF
v_call: TRBV10-3
j_call: TRBJ2-7
clone_size: few
cdr3_length: 15
d_call: -

cdr3_nt: TGTGCTAGTGGTGCTCCGGGCGGGGGGCACAATGAGCAGTTCTTC
cdr3_aa: CASGAPGGGHNEQFF
v_call: TRBV12-5
j_call: TRBJ2-1
clone_size: -
cdr3_length: 15
d_call: TRBD2

cdr3_nt: TGTGCCAGCAGCCGTCGGGCCGAAAGGAGTGAAAAACTGTTTTTT
cdr3_aa: CASSRRAERSEKLFF
v_call: TRBV7-9
j_call: TRBJ1-4
clone_size: -
cdr3_length: 15
d_call: -

cdr3_nt: TGTGCCAGCAGCTTAGCCCCTCCGGGACAGGGAGGAACTGAAGCTTTCTTT
cdr3_aa: CASSLAPPGQGGTEAFF
v_call: TRBV7-9
j_call: TRBJ1-1
clone_size: -
cdr3_length: 17
d_call: TRBD1

cdr3_nt: TGTGCCAGCTCACCTACCCGTGGAAACATTCAGTACTTC
cdr3_aa: CASSPTRGNIQYF
v_call: TRBV18
j_call: TRBJ2-4
clone_size: -
cdr3_length: 13
d_call: -

cdr3_nt: TGTGCCAGCGGAGGACAGGGGTTTTACGAGCAGTACTTC
cdr3_aa: CASGGQGFYEQYF
v_call: TRBV6-5
j_call: TRBJ2-7
clone_size: once
cdr3_length: 13
d_call: TRBD1

cdr3_nt: TGTGCCAGCACCCCAGGCCCGAGGAATTCACCCCTCCACTTT
cdr3_aa: CASTPGPRNSPLHF
v_call: TRBV9
j_call: TRBJ1-6
clone_size: -
cdr3_length: 14
d_call: -

cdr3_nt: TGTGCCAGCAGCAGTAACAAACAGGGTATCGGGTACTTC
cdr3_aa: CASSSNKQGIGYF
v_call: TRBV7-9
j_call: TRBJ2-7
clone_size: -
cdr3_length: 13
d_call: -

cdr3_nt: TGCGCCAGCAGCCAATCGAACACTGAAGCTTTCTTT
cdr3_aa: CASSQSNTEAFF
v_call: TRBV4-1
j_call: TRBJ1-1
clone_size: -
cdr3_length: 12
d_call: -